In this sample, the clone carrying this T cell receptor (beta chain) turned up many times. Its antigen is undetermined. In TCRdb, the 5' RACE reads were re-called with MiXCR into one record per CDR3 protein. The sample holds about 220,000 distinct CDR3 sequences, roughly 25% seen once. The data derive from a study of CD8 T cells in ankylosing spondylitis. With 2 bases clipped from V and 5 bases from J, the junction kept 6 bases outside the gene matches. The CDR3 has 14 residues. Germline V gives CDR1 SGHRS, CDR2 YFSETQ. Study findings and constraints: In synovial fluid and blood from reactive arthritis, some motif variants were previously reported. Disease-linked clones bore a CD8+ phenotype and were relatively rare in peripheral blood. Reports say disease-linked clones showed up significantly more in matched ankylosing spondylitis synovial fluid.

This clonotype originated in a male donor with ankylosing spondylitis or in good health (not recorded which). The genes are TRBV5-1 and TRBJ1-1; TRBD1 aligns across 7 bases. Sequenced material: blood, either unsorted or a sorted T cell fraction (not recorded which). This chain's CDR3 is CASSFTGELTEAFF. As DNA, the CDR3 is TGCGCCAGCAGCTTTACAGGGGAGTTAACTGAAGCTTTCTTT.